A selection of T cell receptor beta chains follows, all from one sample in a study of CD8 T cells in Susac syndrome. TCRdb reprocessed the immunoSEQ multiplex PCR reads with MiXCR, giving one entry per CDR3 protein. The sample lists around 150,000 distinct CDR3 sequences; 85% to 95% were seen once. The sample comprised CD4+ T cells from PBMCs. The receptors here all came from a human donor with Susac syndrome. The CDR3 runs from the conserved cysteine through the conserved F or W. Each record gives: D gene, J gene, clone size, V gene, CDR3 protein, CDR3 DNA. D genes are given only for firm matches. Clone size is not always given. Where it is, it says once, few, many or a class for expanded clones.

>-|TRBJ2-2|-|TRBV12-3/TRBV12-4
CASSPLLTDYTGELFF
TGTGCCAGCAGTCCACTCCTTACAGACTACACCGGGGAGCTGTTTTTT
>-|TRBJ2-1|-|TRBV12-3/TRBV12-4
CASSLLGPGNEQFF
TGTGCCAGCAGTCTTCTGGGACCCGGCAATGAGCAGTTCTTC
>-|TRBJ2-5|-|TRBV20-1
CSARGVLRSQETQYF
TGCAGTGCTAGAGGGGTACTGCGGAGCCAAGAGACCCAGTACTTC
>-|TRBJ1-2|-|TRBV30
CAWSQGYGYTF
TGTGCCTGGAGCCAGGGCTATGGCTACACCTTC
>-|TRBJ2-3|-|TRBV5-1
CASSLANPSTDTQYF
TGCGCCAGCAGCTTGGCCAATCCTAGCACAGATACGCAGTATTTT
>TRBD1|TRBJ1-4|-|TRBV6-5
CASSYRTGEGKLFF
TGTGCCAGCAGTTACCGGACAGGGGAAGGAAAACTGTTTTTT
>TRBD2|TRBJ2-1|-|TRBV28
CASSPGLAGGLSYNEQFF
TGTGCCAGCAGTCCCGGACTAGCGGGGGGGCTCTCCTACAATGAGCAGTTCTTC
>-|TRBJ2-3|-|TRBV20-1
CSARKETTDTQYF
TGCAGTGCTAGGAAGGAAACCACAGATACGCAGTATTTT
>TRBD1|TRBJ2-7|-|TRBV12-3/TRBV12-4
CASSRDRVRQYF
TGTGCCAGCAGCCGCGACAGGGTTAGGCAGTACTTC
>TRBD1|TRBJ1-1|-|TRBV20-1
CSARDGEGGMNTEAFF
TGCAGTGCTAGAGATGGGGAAGGGGGCATGAACACTGAAGCTTTCTTT
>-|TRBJ1-1|-|TRBV20-1
CSARDQGSNPNTEAFF
TGCAGTGCTAGAGATCAGGGATCCAACCCGAACACTGAAGCTTTCTTT
>-|TRBJ2-1|once|TRBV5-4
CASSLGGSGSYNEQFF
TGTGCCAGCAGCTTAGGGGGGAGTGGGTCCTACAATGAGCAGTTCTTC
>-|TRBJ2-2|-|TRBV5-1
CASRPVTGELFF
TGCGCCAGCAGGCCGGTCACCGGGGAGCTGTTTTTT
>TRBD2|TRBJ2-1|-|TRBV28
CASSLSGGLGSNEQFF
TGTGCCAGCAGTTTATCGGGGGGGCTGGGGTCCAATGAGCAGTTCTTC
>-|TRBJ1-3|-|TRBV29-1
CSVQGRSSGNTIYF
TGCAGCGTTCAGGGACGGAGCTCTGGAAACACCATATATTTT
>-|TRBJ2-1|-|TRBV5-1
CASSPSIATGVPSYNEQFF
TGCGCCAGCAGCCCGTCAATCGCCACGGGGGTCCCCTCCTACAATGAGCAGTTCTTC
>TRBD2|TRBJ2-3|-|TRBV6-5
CASSGAGRADTQYF
TGTGCCAGCAGTGGAGCGGGGAGGGCAGATACGCAGTATTTT
>TRBD2|TRBJ2-1|-|TRBV20-1
CSANFRTSGRKGQFF
TGCAGTGCTAACTTTAGGACTAGCGGGAGAAAGGGGCAGTTCTTC
>-|TRBJ2-3|-|TRBV29-1
CSVNPRLLTDTQYF
TGCAGCGTTAATCCGCGGTTACTCACAGATACGCAGTATTTT
>-|TRBJ2-5|-|TRBV7-2
CASIQGETQYF
TGTGCCAGCATCCAGGGGGAGACCCAGTACTTC
>TRBD2|TRBJ2-1|-|TRBV5-6
CASTRGGVFVQSGRGNEQFF
TGTGCCAGCACCCGAGGAGGGGTTTTCGTCCAGAGCGGGAGGGGAAATGAGCAGTTCTTC
>TRBD1|TRBJ1-1|-|TRBV7-2
CASSFQGVGAFF
TGTGCCAGCAGCTTCCAGGGGGTGGGAGCTTTCTTT
>-|TRBJ2-7|-|TRBV30
CAWSRQNSGEQYF
TGTGCCTGGAGTAGACAAAACTCGGGAGAGCAGTACTTC
>TRBD2|TRBJ2-1|-|TRBV11-1
CASSSGGGNEQFF
TGTGCCAGCAGCTCAGGCGGGGGAAATGAGCAGTTCTTC
>-|TRBJ2-7|-|TRBV15
CATSRGGGAYEQYF
TGTGCCACCAGCAGAGGCGGAGGAGCCTACGAGCAGTACTTC
>-|TRBJ1-5|-|TRBV4-1
CATRRTAARDQPQHF
TGCGCCACCAGACGTACCGCAGCACGGGATCAGCCCCAGCATTTT
>-|TRBJ2-1|-|TRBV28
CASSFSKNEQFF
TGTGCCAGCAGTTTCAGTAAAAATGAGCAGTTCTTC
>-|TRBJ2-3|-|TRBV20-1
CSASRGAGTDTQYF
TGCAGTGCTAGTCGCGGAGCGGGCACAGATACGCAGTATTTT
>-|TRBJ1-2|once|TRBV29-1
CSVEGGPDGYTF
TGCAGCGTTGAAGGGGGGCCGGATGGCTACACCTTC
>-|TRBJ1-6|-|TRBV9
CASSASVTGGNSPLHF
TGTGCCAGCAGCGCATCCGTTACTGGGGGTAATTCACCCCTCCACTTT
>-|TRBJ2-1|-|TRBV3-1
CASSQVGNPYNEQFF
TGTGCCAGCAGCCAAGTTGGGAACCCGTACAATGAGCAGTTCTTC
>-|TRBJ2-5|-|TRBV20-1
CSARVVGETQYF
TGCAGTGCTAGAGTGGTGGGGGAGACCCAGTACTTC
>-|TRBJ1-5|-|TRBV2
CASSGLVGGDQPQHF
TGTGCCAGCAGTGGGCTAGTCGGGGGAGATCAGCCCCAGCATTTT
>-|TRBJ1-1|once|TRBV15
CATSREGAHLNTEAFF
TGTGCCACCAGCAGGGAAGGGGCACACTTGAACACTGAAGCTTTCTTT
>-|TRBJ2-3|-|TRBV3-1
CASSQDRGTQYF
TGTGCCAGCAGCCAGGATCGTGGTACGCAGTATTTT
>TRBD1|TRBJ1-2|once|TRBV28
CASSLGQGVFYGYTF
TGTGCCAGCAGCCTTGGACAGGGGGTTTTCTATGGCTACACCTTC
>-|TRBJ2-4|once|TRBV25-1
CASSEPGLKNIQYF
TGTGCCAGCAGTGAACCCGGCCTCAAAAACATTCAGTACTTC
>-|TRBJ1-5|-|TRBV20-1
CSADDSNGNQPQHF
TGCAGTGCTGATGACTCCAACGGCAATCAGCCCCAGCATTTT
>-|TRBJ2-7|-|TRBV20-1
CSARDYRRGTYEQYF
TGCAGTGCTAGAGATTATAGGCGGGGAACCTACGAGCAGTACTTC
>-|TRBJ2-7|-|TRBV30
CAWSVRPEVHEQYF
TGTGCCTGGAGTGTACGGCCAGAGGTGCACGAGCAGTACTTC
>-|TRBJ2-1|-|TRBV7-6
CASSPHVGEQFF
TGTGCCAGCAGCCCCCACGTCGGCGAGCAGTTCTTC
>TRBD2|TRBJ2-3|-|TRBV7-2
CASSLQREVGTDTQYF
TGTGCCAGCAGCCTCCAGCGGGAGGTTGGCACAGATACGCAGTATTTT
>TRBD1|TRBJ1-2|-|TRBV5-1
CASSQDGTGDRGYTF
TGCGCCAGCAGCCAGGATGGGACAGGGGATAGAGGCTACACCTTC
>-|TRBJ2-7|once|TRBV18
CASSSQGSSYEQYF
TGTGCCAGCTCATCACAGGGATCGAGCTACGAGCAGTACTTC
>-|TRBJ2-5|-|TRBV12-3/TRBV12-4
CASSLTVLAEETQYF
TGTGCCAGCAGTTTAACAGTGTTAGCGGAAGAGACCCAGTACTTC
>-|TRBJ2-3|-|TRBV10-3
CAISVRRPDTQYF
TGTGCCATCAGTGTAAGGCGTCCAGATACGCAGTATTTT
>TRBD1|TRBJ1-6|-|TRBV5-1
CASSLNGDRVQSPLHF
TGCGCCAGCAGCTTGAATGGGGACAGGGTACAATCACCCCTCCACTTT
>TRBD1|TRBJ2-2|-|TRBV12-3/TRBV12-4
CASRGQGAQDTGELFF
TGTGCCAGCAGGGGACAGGGGGCACAGGACACCGGGGAGCTGTTTTTT